These T cell receptor beta chains were read from a single sample in a study of CD8 T cells in Susac syndrome. Via MiXCR, TCRdb re-called the immunoSEQ multiplex PCR reads, giving one row per CDR3 protein. The sample lists around 130,000 distinct CDR3 sequences, roughly 95% occurring once. Sequencing was performed on CD4+ T cells from PBMCs. These receptors originate from a human donor with Susac syndrome. Both conserved end residues are part of each CDR3. The order of the fields is J gene, V gene, D gene, clone size, CDR3 DNA, CDR3 protein. The D gene is left open where the match is weak. A row's size may be missing; if present it is once, few, many or a size class.

J gene: TRBJ1-1; V gene: TRBV7-3; D gene: TRBD1; clone size: once; CDR3 DNA: TGTGCCAGCAGCTTAATCTCCGGGACAGCCGAAGCTTTCTTT; CDR3 protein: CASSLISGTAEAFF
J gene: TRBJ2-1; V gene: TRBV29-1; D gene: TRBD2; clone size: .; CDR3 DNA: TGCAGCGTTGACGGGACTAGCGGGAGCTATGAGCAGTTCTTC; CDR3 protein: CSVDGTSGSYEQFF
J gene: TRBJ2-6; V gene: TRBV15; D gene: .; clone size: .; CDR3 DNA: TGTGCCACCAGCAGGGCAGGGTCTGTTGGGGCCAACGTCCTGACTTTC; CDR3 protein: CATSRAGSVGANVLTF
J gene: TRBJ2-7; V gene: TRBV20-1; D gene: TRBD2; clone size: .; CDR3 DNA: TGCAGTGCCCCTAGCGGGAGTCGCTCCTACGAGCAGTACTTC; CDR3 protein: CSAPSGSRSYEQYF
J gene: TRBJ2-7; V gene: TRBV18; D gene: TRBD2; clone size: once; CDR3 DNA: TGTGCCAGCTCAACTCCCATGACTAGCGGCCACTACGAGCAGTACTTC; CDR3 protein: CASSTPMTSGHYEQYF
J gene: TRBJ2-7; V gene: TRBV11-2; D gene: TRBD2; clone size: .; CDR3 DNA: TGTGCCAGCAACCCCTCGTTGATCCGGGAGGGCCGGTACGAGCAGTACTTC; CDR3 protein: CASNPSLIREGRYEQYF
J gene: TRBJ1-1; V gene: TRBV29-1; D gene: .; clone size: .; CDR3 DNA: TGCAGCGTTGTTGGGGGGAGGAACACTGAAGCTTTCTTT; CDR3 protein: CSVVGGRNTEAFF
J gene: TRBJ2-1; V gene: TRBV7-2; D gene: TRBD1; clone size: once; CDR3 DNA: TGTGCCAGCAGCACAACCGGGACAGGGGTCCGTGAGCAGTTCTTC; CDR3 protein: CASSTTGTGVREQFF
J gene: TRBJ2-3; V gene: TRBV19; D gene: .; clone size: .; CDR3 DNA: TGTGCCAGCGGGAGAGACACAGATACGCAGTATTTT; CDR3 protein: CASGRDTDTQYF
J gene: TRBJ2-7; V gene: TRBV13; D gene: TRBD2; clone size: .; CDR3 DNA: TGTGCCAGCAGCAGACTAGCGGCTAGCTCCTACGAGCAGTACTTC; CDR3 protein: CASSRLAASSYEQYF
J gene: TRBJ2-1; V gene: TRBV3-1; D gene: TRBD2; clone size: .; CDR3 DNA: TGTGCCAGCAGCGCCCGACTAGCGGGGCCCTACAATGAGCAGTTCTTC; CDR3 protein: CASSARLAGPYNEQFF
J gene: TRBJ2-6; V gene: TRBV5-1; D gene: .; clone size: .; CDR3 DNA: TGCGCCAGCAGCCAATCAGGGTCGGGGGCCAACGTCCTGACTTTC; CDR3 protein: CASSQSGSGANVLTF
J gene: TRBJ2-4; V gene: TRBV9; D gene: TRBD2; clone size: .; CDR3 DNA: TGTGCCAGCAGCACCCTATCAGCGGGAGATACGAACATTCAGTACTTC; CDR3 protein: CASSTLSAGDTNIQYF